The source of this TCR beta chain is a study of blood T cell repertoires in COVID-19. Overall study: T cells, B-cell-depleted T cells, or PBMCs provided the cDNA or gDNA that served as material.

The CDR3 totals 14 residues. Germline V gene sequence: CDR1 KGHSH, CDR2 LQKENI. The V segment lost 3 bases and the J segment 7 bases; nucleotides outside the gene matches: 5. Generated by immunoSEQ multiplex PCR, the TCRdb table keeps only in-frame clones and is missing some. The sample holds some 5,900 clones, 88% seen once. This clonotype originated in a human donor in a cohort sampled during active COVID-19. The material sequenced was peripheral blood. The gene calls are TRBV18 and TRBJ2-1; 8 bases are shared with TRBD1. CDR3 in DNA: TGTGCCAGCTCACCCGGGGACAGGAGGAATGAGCAGTTCTTC. Encoded protein: CASSPGDRRNEQFF.